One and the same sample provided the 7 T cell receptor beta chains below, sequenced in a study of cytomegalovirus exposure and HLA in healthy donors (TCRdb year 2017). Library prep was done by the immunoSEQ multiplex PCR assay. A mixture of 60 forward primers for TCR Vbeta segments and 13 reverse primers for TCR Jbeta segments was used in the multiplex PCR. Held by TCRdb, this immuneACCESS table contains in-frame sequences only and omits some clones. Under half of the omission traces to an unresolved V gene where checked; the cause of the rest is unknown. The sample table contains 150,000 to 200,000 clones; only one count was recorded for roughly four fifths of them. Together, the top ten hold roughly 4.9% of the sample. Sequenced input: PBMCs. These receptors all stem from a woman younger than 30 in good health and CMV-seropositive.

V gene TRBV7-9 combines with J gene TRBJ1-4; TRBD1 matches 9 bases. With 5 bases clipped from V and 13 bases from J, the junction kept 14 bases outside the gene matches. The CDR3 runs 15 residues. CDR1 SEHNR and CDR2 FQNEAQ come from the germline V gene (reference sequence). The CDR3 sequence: CASSQQGANRGGLFF. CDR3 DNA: TGTGCCAGCAGCCAACAGGGGGCAAACCGAGGTGGACTGTTTTTT.

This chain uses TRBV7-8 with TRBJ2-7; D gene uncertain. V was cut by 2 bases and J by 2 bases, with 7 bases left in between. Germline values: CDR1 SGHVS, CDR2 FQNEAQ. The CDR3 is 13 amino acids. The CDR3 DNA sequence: TGTGCCAGCAGCTTACGGTTCACCTACGAGCAGTACTTC. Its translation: CASSLRFTYEQYF.

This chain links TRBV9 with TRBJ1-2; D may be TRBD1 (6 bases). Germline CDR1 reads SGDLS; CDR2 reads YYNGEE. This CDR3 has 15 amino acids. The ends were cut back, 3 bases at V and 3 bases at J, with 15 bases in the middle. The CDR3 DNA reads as TGTGCCAGCAGCGCTGCCCAGGGGCCGGACTATGGCTACACCTTC. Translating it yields CASSAAQGPDYGYTF.

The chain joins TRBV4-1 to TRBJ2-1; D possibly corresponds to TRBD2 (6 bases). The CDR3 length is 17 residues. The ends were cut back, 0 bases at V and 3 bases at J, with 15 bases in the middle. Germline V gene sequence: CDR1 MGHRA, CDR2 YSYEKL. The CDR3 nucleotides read TGCGCCAGCAGCCAAGATCCTAGACTAGTTTTCTACAATGAGCAGTTCTTC. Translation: CASSQDPRLVFYNEQFF.

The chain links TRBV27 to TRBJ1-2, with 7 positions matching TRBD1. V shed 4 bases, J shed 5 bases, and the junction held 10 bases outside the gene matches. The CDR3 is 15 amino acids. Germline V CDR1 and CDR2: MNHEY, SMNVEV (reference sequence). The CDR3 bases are TGTGCCAGCAGTTCTCCGGGGACAGTAGGATATGGCTACACCTTC. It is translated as CASSSPGTVGYGYTF.

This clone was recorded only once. The CDR3 DNA follows: TGTGCCAGCAGCTTCGAGGAGGATACGCAGTATTTT. Its protein is CASSFEEDTQYF. The V gene is TRBV5-4, the J gene TRBJ2-3, with D uncertain. Germline-derived CDR1 and CDR2 are SGHNT and YYREEE (reference sequence). This CDR3 comprises 12 residues. With 2 bases removed from V and 6 bases from J, the gap between germline ends came to 7 bases.

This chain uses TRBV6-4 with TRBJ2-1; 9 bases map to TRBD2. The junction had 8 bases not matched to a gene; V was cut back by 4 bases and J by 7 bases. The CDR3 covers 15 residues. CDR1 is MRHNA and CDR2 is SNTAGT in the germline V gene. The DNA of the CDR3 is TGTGCCAGCAGTGGCCAAAGCGGGGGGTGGAATGAGCAGTTCTTC. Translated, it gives CASSGQSGGWNEQFF.